This T cell receptor (beta chain) was identified during a study of cytomegalovirus exposure and HLA in healthy donors. This CDR3 spans 14 amino acids. The V segment lost 5 bases and the J segment 6 bases; nucleotides outside the gene matches: 9. Germline CDR1 is MNHEY and CDR2 is SMNVEV (reference sequence). The study's findings and limits: In a later analysis, TCR beta V- and J-gene trimming showed a link to a missense DCLRE1C variant.

The PCR made use of 60 Vbeta and 13 Jbeta primers. Clones were read by immunoSEQ multiplex PCR, and TCRdb kept only the in-frame ones, dropping some. Altogether 170,000 or so clones are present, 70% to 90% being singletons, with the ten largest covering about 2.2%. In its sample, this clone was seen once. Its target is not known. This chain uses TRBV27 with TRBJ2-5; 7 nucleotides match TRBD1. The TCR was taken from a young woman in good health and CMV-seronegative. Sequencing input: PBMCs. The DNA for the CDR3 is TGTGCCAGCAGTCCGACAGGGACGGGAAAGACCCAGTACTTC. This encodes CASSPTGTGKTQYF.